This note documents a single T cell receptor (beta chain) sequence. No antigen is known for it. TCRdb re-derived calls from the 5' RACE reads in MiXCR, one entry per CDR3 protein. The sample consists of 510,000 or so distinct CDR3 sequences, about a fifth of them appearing once. The entry originates in a study of T cells after yellow fever vaccination. Points from the study as a whole: Reappearance after the booster was observed for most primary-vaccination clones (around 95% CD4, about 90% CD8).

The TCR comes from a man younger than 40 who received the YFV17D yellow fever vaccine. The specimen was PBMCs, collected 15 days after the yellow fever booster vaccination.

DNA for the CDR3: TGTGCCAGCAGTTACGGTCTAGCGGGTTGGAATGAGCAGTTCTTC. It codes for CASSYGLAGWNEQFF. The J gene is TRBJ2-1, the V gene TRBV6-2 or TRBV6-3; 8 bases line up with TRBD2. This CDR3 has 15 residues. V lost 2 bases to trimming and J lost 7 bases; unmatched junction nucleotides: 7. The germline gives CDR1 MNHEY, CDR2 SVGEGT.